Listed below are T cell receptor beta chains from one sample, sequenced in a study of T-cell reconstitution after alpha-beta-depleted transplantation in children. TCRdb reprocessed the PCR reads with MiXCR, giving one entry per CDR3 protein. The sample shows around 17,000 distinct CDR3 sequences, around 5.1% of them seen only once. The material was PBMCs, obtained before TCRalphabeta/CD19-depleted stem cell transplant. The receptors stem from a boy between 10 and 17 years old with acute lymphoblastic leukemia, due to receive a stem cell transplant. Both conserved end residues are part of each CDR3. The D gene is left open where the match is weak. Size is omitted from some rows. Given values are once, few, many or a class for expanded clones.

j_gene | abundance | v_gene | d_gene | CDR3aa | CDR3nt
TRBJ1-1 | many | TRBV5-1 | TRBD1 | CASSSRTGWTEAFF | TGCGCCAGCAGCTCACGGACAGGGTGGACTGAAGCTTTCTTT
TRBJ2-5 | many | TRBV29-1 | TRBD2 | CSAGRGWSGSGETQYF | TGCAGCGCTGGTAGGGGTTGGAGCGGGAGCGGGGAGACCCAGTACTTC
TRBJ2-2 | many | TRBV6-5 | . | CASRLWGQGDTGELFF | TGTGCCAGCAGACTCTGGGGTCAGGGAGACACCGGGGAGCTGTTTTTT
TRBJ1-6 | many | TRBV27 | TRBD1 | CASRRTGNSPLHF | TGTGCCAGCAGACGGACAGGAAATTCACCCCTCCACTTT
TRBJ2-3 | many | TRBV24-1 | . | CATSEDGTDTQYF | TGTGCCACCAGTGAGGACGGCACAGATACGCAGTATTTT
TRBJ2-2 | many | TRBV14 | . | CASSQGDWGNTGELFF | TGTGCCAGCAGCCAAGGGGACTGGGGGAACACCGGGGAGCTGTTTTTT
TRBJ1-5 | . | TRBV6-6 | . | CASSYSPRQPQHF | TGTGCCAGCAGTTACTCCCCACGTCAGCCCCAGCATTTT
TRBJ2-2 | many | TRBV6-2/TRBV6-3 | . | CASTGELFF | TGTGCCAGCACCGGGGAGCTGTTTTTT
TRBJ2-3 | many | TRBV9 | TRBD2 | CASSASGRAVDTQYF | TGTGCCAGCAGTGCTAGCGGGAGGGCCGTCGATACGCAGTATTTT
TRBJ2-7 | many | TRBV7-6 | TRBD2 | CASSLGKRGMYEQYF | TGTGCCAGCAGCTTGGGCAAGCGGGGGATGTACGAGCAGTACTTC
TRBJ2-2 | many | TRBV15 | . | CATGGTGELFF | TGTGCCACGGGGGGCACCGGGGAGCTGTTTTTT
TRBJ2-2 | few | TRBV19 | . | CASNWQGNTGELFF | TGTGCCAGTAATTGGCAGGGCAACACCGGGGAGCTGTTTTTT
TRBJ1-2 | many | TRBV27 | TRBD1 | CASSRQGVRYGYTF | TGTGCCAGCAGTCGACAGGGGGTGAGGTATGGCTACACCTTC
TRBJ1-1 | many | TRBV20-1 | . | CSAGGTTTMNTEAFF | TGCAGTGCTGGAGGGACAACTACGATGAACACTGAAGCTTTCTTT
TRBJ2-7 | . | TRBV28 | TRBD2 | CASGSARLIAGGPRISYEQYF | TGTGCCAGCGGCTCTGCGCGTCTGATAGCGGGAGGGCCTAGGATATCCTACGAGCAGTACTTC
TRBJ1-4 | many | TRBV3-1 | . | CASSQAWEKLFF | TGTGCCAGCAGCCAAGCCTGGGAAAAACTGTTTTTT
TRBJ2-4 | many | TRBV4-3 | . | CASSQEGRSSIAKNIQYF | TGCGCCAGCAGCCAAGAGGGACGGTCCTCTATAGCCAAAAACATTCAGTACTTC
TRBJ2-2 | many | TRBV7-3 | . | CASSLGVHTGELFF | TGTGCCAGCAGCTTAGGCGTTCACACCGGGGAGCTGTTTTTT
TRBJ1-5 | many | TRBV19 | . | CASSFPGAGNQPQHF | TGTGCCAGTAGTTTCCCGGGGGCAGGCAATCAGCCCCAGCATTTT
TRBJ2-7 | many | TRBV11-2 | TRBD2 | CASSPTTSGVHEQYF | TGTGCCAGCAGTCCTACGACTAGCGGGGTCCACGAGCAGTACTTC
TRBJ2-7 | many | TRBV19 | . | CASSLGAYEQYF | TGTGCCAGTAGTCTCGGGGCCTACGAGCAGTACTTC
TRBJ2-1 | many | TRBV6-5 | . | CASRGTLGFSYNEQFF | TGTGCCAGCAGGGGAACTTTGGGGTTCTCCTACAATGAGCAGTTCTTC
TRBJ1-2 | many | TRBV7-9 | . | CASSLDREIHGYTF | TGTGCCAGCAGCTTAGACAGGGAAATTCATGGCTACACCTTC
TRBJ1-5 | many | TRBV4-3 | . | CASSQQSNQPQHF | TGCGCCAGCAGCCAACAGAGCAATCAGCCCCAGCATTTT
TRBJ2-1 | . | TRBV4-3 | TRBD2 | CASRGLAEYNEQFF | TGCGCCAGCCGAGGACTAGCTGAATACAATGAGCAGTTCTTC
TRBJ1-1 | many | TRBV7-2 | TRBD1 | CASSQGTGGAKEAFF | TGTGCCAGCAGCCAGGGGACAGGGGGCGCGAAAGAAGCTTTCTTT
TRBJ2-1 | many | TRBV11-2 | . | CASSLDPVPQGYNEQFF | TGTGCCAGCAGCTTAGATCCCGTCCCCCAGGGTTACAATGAGCAGTTCTTC
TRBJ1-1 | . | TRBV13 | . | CTFTPDGYLNTEAFF | TGTACCTTCACCCCGGACGGATATTTGAACACTGAAGCTTTCTTT
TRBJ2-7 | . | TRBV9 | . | CASSVGSGTYEQCF | .
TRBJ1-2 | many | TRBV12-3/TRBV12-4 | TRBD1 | CASSYRGEGYTF | TGTGCCAGCAGTTACAGGGGGGAAGGCTACACCTTC
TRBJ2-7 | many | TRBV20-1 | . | CSARDLKQGYEQYF | TGCAGTGCTAGAGACCTTAAACAAGGGTACGAGCAGTACTTC
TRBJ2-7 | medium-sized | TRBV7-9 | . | CASSLEYGGEPYEQYF | TGTGCCAGCAGCTTAGAGTACGGCGGGGAGCCCTACGAGCAGTACTTC
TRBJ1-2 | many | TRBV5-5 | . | CASSLGTGYYGYTF | TGTGCCAGCAGCTTGGGCACAGGATACTATGGCTACACCTTC